What follows are 24 T cell receptor beta chains derived from one specimen sequenced in a study of T cells in Graves' hyperthyroidism and ophthalmopathy. The CDR3 regions of TCR beta were amplified from RNA transcripts. An initial round of RT-PCR targeting the TCR CDR3 relied on the HTBI primer set. Via MiXCR, TCRdb re-called the multiplex PCR reads, giving one row per CDR3 protein. The sample carries 500,000 to 600,000 distinct CDR3 sequences, around 46% recorded once. Sequenced sample: peripheral blood or thyroid tissue (not recorded which). The receptor source for this set is a woman younger than 35 with Graves' hyperthyroidism.

This rearrangement joins TRBV20-1 to TRBJ1-2; unclear D gene. This CDR3 is 10 amino acids long. Per germline, CDR1 DFQATT and CDR2 SNEGSKA (reference sequence). V lost 8 bases to trimming and J lost 6 bases, with 10 bases between them. CDR3 in amino acids: CSYLRDGYTF. The CDR3 coding sequence is TGCAGTTACCTCCGGGATGGCTACACCTTC.

V usage is TRBV7-9 and J usage is TRBJ1-4; 7 positions agree with TRBD1. V lost 3 bases to trimming and J lost 6 bases; unmatched junction nucleotides: 4. Per germline, CDR1 SEHNR and CDR2 FQNEAQ (reference sequence). The CDR3 has 14 amino acids. This CDR3 is CASSFTGTDEKLFF. In DNA form, the CDR3 reads TGTGCCAGCAGCTTTACCGGGACAGATGAAAAACTGTTTTTT.

Concerning this clonotype itself: A junction end diverges from the germline sequence, so it may reflect a read error. The V and J genes are TRBV7-8 and TRBJ1-3; no firm D call. The CDR3 consists of 15 residues. Germline lookup yields CDR1 SGHVS and CDR2 FQNEAQ. CDR3 protein: CASSLDSASGNTIYF. Written as DNA, the CDR3 is TGCGCCAGCAGCTTGGATTCGGCCTCTGGAAACACCATATATTTT.

The chain links TRBV20-1 to TRBJ2-7; 11 positions match TRBD2. The end of the DNA fits TRBJ2-1 better, so the J call may be wrong. The CDR3 covers 15 residues. CDR1 is DFQATT, CDR2 SNEGSKA, per germline (reference sequence). The DNA of the CDR3 is TGCAGTGCTAGTAGCGGGAGGGCCTCCTACAATGAGCAGTTCTTC. Translation: CSASSGRASYNEQFF.

The chain employs TRBV7-2 and TRBJ1-2, with 7 bases aligning to TRBD1. CDR3 length: 15 residues. V lost 5 bases and J lost 4; bases outside the gene matches: 10. Germline values: CDR1 SGHTA, CDR2 FQGNSA. CDR3 nucleotides: TGTGCCAGCAGCCACGGGACAGCTGCTACCTATGGCTACACCTTC. This sequence encodes CASSHGTAATYGYTF.

V and J are TRBV5-5 and TRBJ2-7, with 7 bases aligning to TRBD1. The V gene's germline CDR1 is SGHKS and CDR2 YYEKEE (reference sequence). This CDR3 contains 16 residues. V dropped 4 bases and J dropped 7; count of bases not matched to a gene: 17. DNA for the CDR3: TGTGCCAGCAGCCAAGGGGGCGGATACCCCTACAATGAGCAGTACTTC. It specifies CASSQGGGYPYNEQYF.

The chain has TRBV3-1 and TRBJ2-5; 7 nucleotides agree with TRBD2. Germline loops: CDR1 LGHDT, CDR2 YNNKEL (reference sequence). Trimming removed 0 bases from V and 2 bases from J; junction bases left unmatched: 9. The CDR3 has 17 amino acids. CDR3 amino acids: CASSQDYASGRQETQYF. Here the CDR3 DNA reads TGTGCCAGCAGCCAAGATTACGCTAGCGGAAGACAAGAGACCCAGTACTTC.

This clonotype was observed at least ten times. The genes are TRBV4-3 and TRBJ1-1, with 7 bases aligning to TRBD1. This CDR3 spans 17 amino acids. Per the germline V gene, CDR1 is LGHNA and CDR2 is YSLEER. Trimming removed 1 base from V and 1 base from J; junction bases left unmatched: 9. In nucleotides, the CDR3 is TGCGCCAGCAGCCAAGGACCTCCGGGACAGAGGAACACTGAAGCTTTCTTT. Amino acid sequence: CASSQGPPGQRNTEAFF.

A note on this clonotype: A clone one base away is much larger, so this may be a read error. The V call is TRBV11-2, the J call TRBJ2-7, with 8 bases that match TRBD1. The CDR3 length is 14 residues. Germline V gene data show CDR1 as SGHAT and CDR2 as FQNNGV. V gave up 5 bases and J gave up 2 bases; unmatched junction bases: 5. The CDR3, as DNA: TGTGCCAGCAGCCAGATGGACAGGGCCTACGAGCAGTACTTC. Encoded protein: CASSQMDRAYEQYF.

V gene TRBV4-3 combines with J gene TRBJ2-7; 8 bases agree with TRBD2. The J call may not be correct, given that the DNA end is closer to TRBJ2-1. Germline lookup yields CDR1 LGHNA and CDR2 YSLEER. The CDR3 has 15 amino acids. The CDR3 region has the DNA TGCGCCAGCAGCCAAAGATCGGGAGGGGGAAATGAGCAGTTCTTC. This gives the protein CASSQRSGGGNEQFF.

In the case of this clonotype: Possible read error: a much larger clone is one base away. The chain links TRBV4-1 to TRBJ1-2; tentatively, D is TRBD1 (5 bases). CDR1 MGHRA and CDR2 YSYEKL come from the germline V gene. V lost 4 bases and J lost 8, with 17 bases in between. The CDR3 consists of 14 residues. CDR3 DNA: TGCGCCAGCAGCCGTCAAACAGGTACTGGAGGCTACACCTTC. The encoded protein is CASSRQTGTGGYTF.

This clonotype has at least ten counts. CDR3 protein: CASSYSLSGALGNTIYF. The DNA for the CDR3 is TGTGCCAGCAGTTACTCGTTGTCGGGGGCGCTGGGAAACACCATATATTTT. The chain has TRBV6-5 and TRBJ1-3; D is possibly TRBD1 (6 bases). CDR1 and CDR2 (germline): MNHEY, SVGAGI. Deletions cut 0 bases from V and 4 bases from J, with 16 bases between. This CDR3 is built from 17 residues.

CDR3 in amino acids: CASSYPATRHSPLHF. CDR3 nucleotide sequence: TGTGCCAGCAGTTACCCTGCTACCAGGCATTCACCCCTCCACTTT. The chain combines TRBV6-5 with TRBJ1-6; no firm D call. Germline assignment: CDR1 MNHEY and CDR2 SVGAGI. This CDR3 has 15 residues. Trimming took 2 bases from V and 8 from J, leaving 13 bases between them.

This clonotype was seen ten or more times. J is TRBJ2-5 and V is TRBV24-1, with 9 positions matching TRBD1. Trimming removed 2 bases from V and 4 bases from J; junction bases left unmatched: 13. The CDR3 spans 18 residues. Germline CDR1 and CDR2: KGHDR and SFDVKD. CDR3 in DNA: TGTGCCACCAGTGATTCCCGGGACAGGGCGGTTGGTCCAGAGACCCAGTACTTC. Translated: CATSDSRDRAVGPETQYF.

The V and J genes are TRBV7-6 and TRBJ2-7, with D perhaps TRBD1 or TRBD2 (6 bases each). V was cut by 5 bases and J by 2 bases, with 13 bases left in between. The CDR3 extends over 14 amino acids. Germline CDR1 SGHVS, CDR2 FNYEAQ. The CDR3 region has the DNA TGTGCCAGCAGCAGGGGGGTAGGGCCCTACGAGCAGTACTTC. Encoded protein: CASSRGVGPYEQYF.

Details on this clonotype: The junction differs from germline at one of its ends, possibly a read error. The rearrangement uses TRBV2 and TRBJ1-5; D possibly corresponds to TRBD1 (5 bases). The V gene's germline CDR1 is SNHLY and CDR2 FYNNEI. The length of the CDR3 is 18 residues. The CDR3 sequence: CASKTSGDDQGGNQPQHF. The DNA for the CDR3 is TGTGCGAGCAAGACTTCGGGAGATGATCAGGGTGGGAATCAGCCCCAGCATTTT.

The chain has TRBV7-9 and TRBJ1-5; tentatively, D is TRBD1 (5 bases). The CDR3 covers 12 residues. The germline CDR1 and CDR2 sequences are SEHNR and FQNEAQ (reference sequence). V lost 7 bases and J 11 bases, leaving 15 bases between the germline ends. As DNA, the CDR3 is TGTGCCAGCACCTTCGGACAAGAGACCCAGCATTTT. Protein product: CASTFGQETQHF.

This clonotype was counted many times. The rearrangement links TRBV10-1 to TRBJ1-4; no clear D. This CDR3 comprises 14 residues. The germline CDR1 and CDR2 sequences are WNHNN and SYGVQD (reference sequence). The V end was cut by 0 bases, the J end by 4 bases, with 6 bases between. The CDR3 DNA sequence: TGCGCCAGCAGTGAGTCGACCAGTAATGAAAAACTGTTTTTT. Its translation is CASSESTSNEKLFF.

This clonotype turned up a few times. The CDR3 region has the DNA TGTGCCTGGAGTGAGCTAGCGGGAGTTAGCGGTGAAGAGCAGTACTTC. Its translation is CAWSELAGVSGEEQYF. The chain carries TRBV30 and TRBJ2-7; 10 bases are a match to TRBD2. The CDR3 loop spans 16 amino acids. Per germline, CDR1 GTSNPN and CDR2 SVGIG (reference sequence). Unmatched junction bases numbered 13, after V lost 1 base and J lost 7 bases.

This clonotype was recorded at least ten times. The V gene is TRBV4-2, the J gene TRBJ2-7; the D call may be TRBD1 or TRBD2 (5 bases each). Germline V gene data show CDR1 as LGHNA and CDR2 as YNFKEQ. This CDR3 contains 15 residues. The V gene lost 0 bases and the J gene lost 0 bases, with 9 bases spanning the gap. The CDR3 sequence: CASSQETGHSYEQYF. In DNA form, the CDR3 reads TGTGCCAGCAGCCAAGAAACGGGGCACTCCTACGAGCAGTACTTC.

This clonotype was seen ten or more times. The V and J genes are TRBV14 and TRBJ1-4; 8 positions match TRBD1. Germline V gene lookup returns CDR1 SGHDN and CDR2 FVKESK. The CDR3 consists of 14 residues. V dropped 1 base and J dropped 10; count of bases not matched to a gene: 5. The CDR3 nucleotides read TGTGCCAGCAGCCAAGCGGCACAGGGGGGAAAACTGTTTTTT. As protein: CASSQAAQGGKLFF.

This clonotype was recorded at least ten times. The chain combines TRBV27 with TRBJ2-5; perhaps TRBD2 as D (5 bases). The germline V gene has CDR1 MNHEY and CDR2 SMNVEV (reference sequence). The CDR3 length is 11 residues. V dropped 6 bases and J dropped 3 bases, with 5 bases sitting between them. For the CDR3, the DNA is TGTGCCAGCAGGGGAGAAGAGACCCAGTACTTC. This encodes CASRGEETQYF.

This clonotype was observed many times. This chain joins TRBV20-1 and TRBJ2-7; maybe TRBD2 (6 bases). In germline, CDR1 is DFQATT, CDR2 SNEGSKA (reference sequence). There are 15 residues in the CDR3. The V end was cut by 1 base, the J end by 1 base, with 14 bases between. Here the CDR3 reads CSARGAGSPSYEQYF. In nucleotides, the CDR3 is TGCAGTGCTAGAGGGGCCGGGAGCCCTTCCTACGAGCAGTACTTC.

V and J are TRBV24-1 and TRBJ2-7, with D hard to call. V shed 9 bases and J shed 9 bases, with 17 bases lying between them. Germline V gene lookup returns CDR1 KGHDR and CDR2 SFDVKD. CDR3 length: 12 amino acids. CDR3 protein: CATFGREATQYF. Written as DNA, the CDR3 is TGTGCCACCTTTGGGCGAGAAGCCACGCAGTACTTC.